The present T cell receptor (beta chain) was sequenced within a study of CD8+ T cells in alopecia areata. The CDR3 consists of 14 residues. CDR1 is MDHEN, CDR2 SYDVKM, per germline. Trimming left V 5 bases short and J 7 bases short, with 17 bases between. The authors extracted RNA and reverse transcribed it into cDNA as the sequencing template. Here immunoSEQ multiplex PCR was the method, and the copy in TCRdb shows in-frame clones only, minus some. The data show around 100,000 clones, around 38% seen once. General study results and limits: The study found TCR sharing across patients less clear than in mice, possibly for HLA reasons. Resident alphabeta T-cell populations of normal skin are likewise subject to sequencing in scalp samples.

This clone was detected only a few times. The antigen remains undetermined. The chain uses TRBV28 and TRBJ1-2; maybe TRBD1 (5 bases). The sample comprised CD4+ T cells sorted from blood. The origin of this receptor is a human donor with alopecia areata. The CDR3 protein is CASSAPGPTSGYTF. The CDR3 bases are TGTGCCAGCAGTGCCCCGGGGCCCACTAGTGGCTACACCTTC.